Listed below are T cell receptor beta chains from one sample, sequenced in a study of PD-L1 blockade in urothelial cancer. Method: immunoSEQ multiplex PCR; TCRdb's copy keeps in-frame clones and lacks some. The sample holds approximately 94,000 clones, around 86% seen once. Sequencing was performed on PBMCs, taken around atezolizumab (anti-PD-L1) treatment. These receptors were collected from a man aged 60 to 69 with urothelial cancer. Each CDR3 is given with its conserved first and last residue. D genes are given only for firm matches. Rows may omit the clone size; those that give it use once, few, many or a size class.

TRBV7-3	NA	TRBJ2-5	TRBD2	TGTGCCAGCAGTCCTTTCGGTTTGGGAGGGGAGACCCAGTACTTC	CASSPFGLGGETQYF
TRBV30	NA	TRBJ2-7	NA	TGTGCCTGGAGTGACAGGGTGGGTGAGCAGTACTTC	CAWSDRVGEQYF
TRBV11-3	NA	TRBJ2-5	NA	TGTGCCAGCAGCCCACCTGCCGGGGCCCAGTACTTC	CASSPPAGAQYF
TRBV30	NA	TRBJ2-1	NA	TGTGCCTGGAGCAGGGCTATGAATGAGCAGTTCTTC	CAWSRAMNEQFF
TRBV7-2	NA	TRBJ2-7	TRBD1	TGTGCCAGCAGCTTAGCGGGTATCGGACAGGGCAACGAGCAGTACTTC	CASSLAGIGQGNEQYF
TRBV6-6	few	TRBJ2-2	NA	TGTGCCAGCAGTTACGGGCAGCACACCGGGGAGCTGTTTTTT	CASSYGQHTGELFF
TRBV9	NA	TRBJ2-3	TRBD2	TGTGCCAGCAGCGTAGCGAAGACTAGCGGAAGCACAGATACGCAGTATTTT	CASSVAKTSGSTDTQYF
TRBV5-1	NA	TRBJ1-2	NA	TGCGCCAGCAGGCCAGGACAGCTCGGCTATGGCTACACCTTC	CASRPGQLGYGYTF
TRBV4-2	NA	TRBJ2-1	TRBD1	TGTGCCAGCAGTCAAGGGCGGACAGGGGTATACAATGAGCAGTTCTTC	CASSQGRTGVYNEQFF
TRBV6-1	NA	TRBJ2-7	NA	TGTGCCAGCAGTGAGGCCCCCCAGGGATACGAGCAGTACTTC	CASSEAPQGYEQYF
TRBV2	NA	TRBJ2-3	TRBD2	TGTGCCAGCAGTGCGGGTAGCGGGGTTAGTGGGACGCAGTATTTT	CASSAGSGVSGTQYF
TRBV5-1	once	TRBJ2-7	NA	TGCGCCAGCAGCCCACGACAGGACGGGTACGAGCAGTACTTC	CASSPRQDGYEQYF
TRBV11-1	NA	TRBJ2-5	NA	TGTGCCAGCAGCTTAAGCCCCGGTGGAGAGACCCAGTACTTC	CASSLSPGGETQYF
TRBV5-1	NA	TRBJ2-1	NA	TGCGCCAGCAGCTTGGCAGGGCCATATGAGCAGTTCTTC	CASSLAGPYEQFF
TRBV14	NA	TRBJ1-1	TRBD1	TGTGCCAGCAGCCAAGCATTTACCGGGACAGGGGGGTATGACACTGAAGCTTTCTTT	CASSQAFTGTGGYDTEAFF
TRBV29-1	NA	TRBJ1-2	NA	TGCAGCGTTGAACTCGGGACATATGGCTACACCTTC	CSVELGTYGYTF
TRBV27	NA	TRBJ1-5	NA	TGTGCCAGCAGTTTGGGTGGAGATCAGCCCCAGCATTTT	CASSLGGDQPQHF
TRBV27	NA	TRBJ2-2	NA	TGTGCCAGCAGTCCGACAGTCCTGGTGATTAACACCGGGGAGCTGTTTTTT	CASSPTVLVINTGELFF
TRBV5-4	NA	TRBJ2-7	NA	TGTGCCAGCAGCTTATCAGGGTTGGACTACGAGCAGTACTTC	CASSLSGLDYEQYF
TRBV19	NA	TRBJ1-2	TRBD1	TGTGCCAGTAGTATAGCGGGACAGGGTGTCTCCGGCTACACCTTC	CASSIAGQGVSGYTF
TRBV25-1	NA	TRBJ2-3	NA	TGTGCCAGCAGTGCAGGGGTCCTTTTGACAGATACGCAGTATTTT	CASSAGVLLTDTQYF
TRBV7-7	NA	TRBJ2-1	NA	TGTGCCAGCAGCTTAACTGTGGGCGACAACAATGAGCAGTTCTTC	CASSLTVGDNNEQFF
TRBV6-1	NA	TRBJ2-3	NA	TGTGCCAGCAGTGAAATGGGAGCAGGTTGGGCAGATACGCAGTATTTT	CASSEMGAGWADTQYF
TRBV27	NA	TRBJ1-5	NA	TGTGCCAGCAGGGGGAGTTATAGCAATCAGCCCCAGCATTTT	CASRGSYSNQPQHF
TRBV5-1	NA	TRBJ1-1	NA	TGCGCCAGCAGCTTGGAAGGCCCGGAGGGTGCTTTCTTT	CASSLEGPEGAFF
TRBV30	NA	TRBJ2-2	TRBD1	TGTGCCGGCAACGACAGGGCACCGGTGGAGCTGTTTTTT	CAGNDRAPVELFF
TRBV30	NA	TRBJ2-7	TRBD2	TGTGCCTGGAGTGCGGCTAGCGGCCTTGTATACGAGCAGTACTTC	CAWSAASGLVYEQYF
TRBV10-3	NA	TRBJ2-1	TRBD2	TGTGCCATCAGTGCAGGGACTATGGAGCAGTTCTTC	CAISAGTMEQFF
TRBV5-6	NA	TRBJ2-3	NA	TGTGCCAGCAGCCAGGAGAGGGCAGATACGCAGTATTTT	CASSQERADTQYF
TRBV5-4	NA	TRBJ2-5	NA	TGTGCCAGCAGCTTGCGCGACCAAGAGACCCAGTACTTC	CASSLRDQETQYF
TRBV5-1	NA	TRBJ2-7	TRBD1	TGCGCCAGCAGCTCTACGACAGGGATCATGTCCGAGCAGTACTTC	CASSSTTGIMSEQYF
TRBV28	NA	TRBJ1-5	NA	TGTGCCAGCTCCCTGTACCGAGGCAATCAGCCCCAGCATTTT	CASSLYRGNQPQHF
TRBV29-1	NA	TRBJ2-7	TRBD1	TGCAGCGTCTTGACAGGGGGGGGGATCGAGCAGTACTTC	CSVLTGGGIEQYF
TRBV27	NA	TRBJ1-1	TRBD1	TGTGCCAGCAGTGTTGACAGGGGCATTATGAACACTGAAGCTTTCTTT	CASSVDRGIMNTEAFF
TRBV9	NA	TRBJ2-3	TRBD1	TGTGCCAGCAGCGCAACAGGGGGCGGCACAGATACGCAGTATTTT	CASSATGGGTDTQYF
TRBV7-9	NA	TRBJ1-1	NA	TGTGCCAGCAGCCTACAGGGAGAAACTGAAGCTTTCTTT	CASSLQGETEAFF
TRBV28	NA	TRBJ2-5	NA	TGTGCCAGCAGCCCCGAGACCGCAGGGAGGGAGACCCAGTACTTC	CASSPETAGRETQYF